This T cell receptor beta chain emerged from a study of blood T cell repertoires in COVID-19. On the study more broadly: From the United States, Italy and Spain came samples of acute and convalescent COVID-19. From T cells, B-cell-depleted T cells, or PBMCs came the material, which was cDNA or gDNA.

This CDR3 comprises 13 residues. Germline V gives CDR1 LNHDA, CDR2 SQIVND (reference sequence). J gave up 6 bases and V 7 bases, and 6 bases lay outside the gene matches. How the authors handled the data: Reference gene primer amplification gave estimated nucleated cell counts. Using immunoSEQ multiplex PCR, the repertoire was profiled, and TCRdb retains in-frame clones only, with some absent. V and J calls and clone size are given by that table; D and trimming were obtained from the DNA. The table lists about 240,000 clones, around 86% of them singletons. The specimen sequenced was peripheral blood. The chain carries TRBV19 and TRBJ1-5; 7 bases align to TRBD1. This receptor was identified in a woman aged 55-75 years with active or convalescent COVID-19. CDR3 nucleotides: TGTGCCAGTACTCCTACAGGGGTTCAGCCCCAGCATTTT. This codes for CASTPTGVQPQHF.